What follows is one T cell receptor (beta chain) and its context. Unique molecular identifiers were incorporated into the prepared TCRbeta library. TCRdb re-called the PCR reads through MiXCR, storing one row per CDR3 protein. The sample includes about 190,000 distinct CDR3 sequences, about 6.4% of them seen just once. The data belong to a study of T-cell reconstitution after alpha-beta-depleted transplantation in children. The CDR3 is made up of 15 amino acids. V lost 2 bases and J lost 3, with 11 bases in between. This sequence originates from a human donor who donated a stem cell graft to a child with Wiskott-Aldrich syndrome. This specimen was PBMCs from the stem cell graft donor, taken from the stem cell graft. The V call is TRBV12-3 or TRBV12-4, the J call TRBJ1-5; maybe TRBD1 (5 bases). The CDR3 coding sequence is TGTGCCAGCAGTTTAAGGGGAGGGATCAATCAGCCCCAGCATTTT. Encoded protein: CASSLRGGINQPQHF.